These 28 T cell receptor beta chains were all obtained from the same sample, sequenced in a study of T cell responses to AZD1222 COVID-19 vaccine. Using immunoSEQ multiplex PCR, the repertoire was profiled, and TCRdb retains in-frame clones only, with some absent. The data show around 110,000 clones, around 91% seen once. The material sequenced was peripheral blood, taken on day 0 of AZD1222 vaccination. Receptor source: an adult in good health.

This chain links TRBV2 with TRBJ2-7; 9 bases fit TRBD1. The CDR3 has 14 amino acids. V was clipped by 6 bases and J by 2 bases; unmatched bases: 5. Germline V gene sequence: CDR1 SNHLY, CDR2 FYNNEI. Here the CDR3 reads CASRRTGVTYEQYF. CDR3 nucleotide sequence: TGTGCCAGCAGGCGGACAGGGGTAACCTACGAGCAGTACTTC.

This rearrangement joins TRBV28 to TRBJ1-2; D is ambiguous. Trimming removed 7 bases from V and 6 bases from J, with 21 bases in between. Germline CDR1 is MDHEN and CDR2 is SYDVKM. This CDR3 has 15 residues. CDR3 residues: CASTAPPLGGNGYTF. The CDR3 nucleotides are TGTGCCAGCACCGCGCCCCCGCTAGGAGGAAATGGCTACACCTTC.

The CDR3 sequence is CASSQDRGSSGSNEQFF. Here the CDR3 DNA reads TGTGCCAGCAGCCAAGATAGGGGGTCTAGCGGGAGCAATGAGCAGTTCTTC. The chain uses TRBV4-2 and TRBJ2-1; 10 bases map to TRBD2. Germline CDR1 reads LGHNA; CDR2 reads YNFKEQ. Trimming removed 0 bases from V and 6 bases from J; junction bases left unmatched: 8. CDR3 length: 17 residues.

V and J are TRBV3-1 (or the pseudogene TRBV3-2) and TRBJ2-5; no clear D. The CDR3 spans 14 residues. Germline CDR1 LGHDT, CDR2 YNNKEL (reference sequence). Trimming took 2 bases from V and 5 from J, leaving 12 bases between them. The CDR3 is CASSQLSPVETQYF. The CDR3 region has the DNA TGTGCCAGCAGCCAATTGAGTCCAGTGGAGACCCAGTACTTC.

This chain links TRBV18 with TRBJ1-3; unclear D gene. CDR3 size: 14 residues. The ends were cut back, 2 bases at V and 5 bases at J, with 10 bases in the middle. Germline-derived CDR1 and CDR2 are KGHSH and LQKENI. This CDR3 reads CASSPGSARNTIYF. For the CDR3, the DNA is TGTGCCAGCTCACCAGGGTCAGCAAGAAACACCATATATTTT. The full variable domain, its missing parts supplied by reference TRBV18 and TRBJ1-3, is NAGVMQNPRHLVRRRGQEARLRCSPMKGHSHVYWYRQLPEEGLKFMVYLQKENIIDESGMPKERFSAEFPKEGPSILRIQQVVRGDSAAYFCASSPGSARNTIYFGEGSWLTVV.

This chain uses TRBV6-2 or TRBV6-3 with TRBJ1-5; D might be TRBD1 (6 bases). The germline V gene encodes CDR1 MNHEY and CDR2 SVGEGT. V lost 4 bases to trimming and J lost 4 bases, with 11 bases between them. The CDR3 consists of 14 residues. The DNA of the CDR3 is TGTGCCAGCAGTTTGTACAGGGAAAATCAGCCCCAGCATTTT. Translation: CASSLYRENQPQHF.

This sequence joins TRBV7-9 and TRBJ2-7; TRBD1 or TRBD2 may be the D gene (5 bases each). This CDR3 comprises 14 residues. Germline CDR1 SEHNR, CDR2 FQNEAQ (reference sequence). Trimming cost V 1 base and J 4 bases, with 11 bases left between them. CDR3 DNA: TGTGCCAGCAGCTTAGGGGACCGTCGGTACGAGCAGTACTTC. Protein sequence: CASSLGDRRYEQYF.

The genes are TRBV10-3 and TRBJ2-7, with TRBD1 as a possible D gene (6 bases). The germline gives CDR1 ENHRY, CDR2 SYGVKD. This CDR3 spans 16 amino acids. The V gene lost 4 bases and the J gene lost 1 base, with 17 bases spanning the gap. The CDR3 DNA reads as TGTGCCATCAGTGGAACAGGGTCTCTGACGTCCTACGAGCAGTACTTC. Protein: CAISGTGSLTSYEQYF.

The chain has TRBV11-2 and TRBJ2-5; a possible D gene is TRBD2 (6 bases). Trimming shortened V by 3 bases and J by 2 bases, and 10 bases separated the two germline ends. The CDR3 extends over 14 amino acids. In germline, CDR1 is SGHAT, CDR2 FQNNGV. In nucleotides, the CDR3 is TGTGCCAGCAGCTTGGCGGGGAGTCAAGAGACCCAGTACTTC. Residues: CASSLAGSQETQYF.

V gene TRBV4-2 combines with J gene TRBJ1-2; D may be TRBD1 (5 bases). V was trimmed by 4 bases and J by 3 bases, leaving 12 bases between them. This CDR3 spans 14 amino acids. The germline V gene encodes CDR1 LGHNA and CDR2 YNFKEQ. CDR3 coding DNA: TGTGCCAGCAGCCCCGGACATCTCGACTATGGCTACACCTTC. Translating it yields CASSPGHLDYGYTF.

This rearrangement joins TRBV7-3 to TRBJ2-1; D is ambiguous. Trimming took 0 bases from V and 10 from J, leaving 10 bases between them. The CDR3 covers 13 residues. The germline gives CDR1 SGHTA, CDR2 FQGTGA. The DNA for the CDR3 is TGTGCCAGCAGCTTAACGGGTAACGCCGAGCAGTTCTTC. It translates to CASSLTGNAEQFF.

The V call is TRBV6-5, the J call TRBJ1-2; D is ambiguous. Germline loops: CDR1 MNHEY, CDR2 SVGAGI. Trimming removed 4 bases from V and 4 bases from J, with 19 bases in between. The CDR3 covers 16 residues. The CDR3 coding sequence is TGTGCCAGCAGTTGGGCCACAGAGGATACGGGCTATGGCTACACCTTC. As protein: CASSWATEDTGYGYTF.

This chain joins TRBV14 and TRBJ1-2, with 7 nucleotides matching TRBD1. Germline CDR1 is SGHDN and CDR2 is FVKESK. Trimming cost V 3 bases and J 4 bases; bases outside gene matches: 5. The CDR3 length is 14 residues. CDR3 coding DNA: TGTGCCAGCAGCCAGGAGGAGGGGGCCTATGGCTACACCTTC. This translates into CASSQEEGAYGYTF.

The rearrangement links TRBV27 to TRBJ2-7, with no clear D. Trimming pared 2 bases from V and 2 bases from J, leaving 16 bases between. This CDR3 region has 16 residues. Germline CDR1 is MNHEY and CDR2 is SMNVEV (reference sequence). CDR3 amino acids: CASSLDYVQTTYEQYF. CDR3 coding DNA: TGTGCCAGCAGTTTAGATTATGTCCAGACAACCTACGAGCAGTACTTC.

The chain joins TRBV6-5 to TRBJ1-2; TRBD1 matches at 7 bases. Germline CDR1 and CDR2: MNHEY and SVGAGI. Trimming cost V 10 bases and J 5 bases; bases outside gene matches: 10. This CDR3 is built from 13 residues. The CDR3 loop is CATLDRDAYGYTF. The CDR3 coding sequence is TGTGCCACCCTAGACAGGGATGCATATGGCTACACCTTC.

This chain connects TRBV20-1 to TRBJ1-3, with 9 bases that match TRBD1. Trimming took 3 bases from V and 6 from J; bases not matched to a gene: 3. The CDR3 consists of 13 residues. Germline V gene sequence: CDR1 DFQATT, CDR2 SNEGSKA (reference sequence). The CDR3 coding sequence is TGCAGTGCTAGTGGGGACAGGGAAAACACCATATATTTT. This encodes CSASGDRENTIYF.

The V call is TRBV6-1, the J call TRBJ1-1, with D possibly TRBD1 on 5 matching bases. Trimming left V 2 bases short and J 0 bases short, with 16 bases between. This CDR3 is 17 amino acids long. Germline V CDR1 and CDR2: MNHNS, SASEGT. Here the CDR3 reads CASSELVGWGMNTEAFF. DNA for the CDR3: TGTGCCAGCAGTGAATTGGTTGGCTGGGGCATGAACACTGAAGCTTTCTTT.

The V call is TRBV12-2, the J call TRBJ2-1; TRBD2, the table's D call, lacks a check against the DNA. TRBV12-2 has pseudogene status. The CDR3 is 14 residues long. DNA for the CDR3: TGTGCAAGTCGCTCTGTCTTATGGACTAGCGGGCAGTTCTTC. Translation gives CASRSVLWTSGQFF.

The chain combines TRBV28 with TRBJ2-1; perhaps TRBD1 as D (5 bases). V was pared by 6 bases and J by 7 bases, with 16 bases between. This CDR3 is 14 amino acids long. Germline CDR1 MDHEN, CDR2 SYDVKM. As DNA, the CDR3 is TGTGCCAGCAGCCTTCCCAGGGTCTTGAATGAGCAGTTCTTC. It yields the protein CASSLPRVLNEQFF.

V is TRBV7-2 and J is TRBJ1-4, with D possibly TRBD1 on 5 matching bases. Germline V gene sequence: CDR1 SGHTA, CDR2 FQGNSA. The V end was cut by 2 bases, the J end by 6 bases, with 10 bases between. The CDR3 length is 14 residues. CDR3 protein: CASSLSGGYEKLFF. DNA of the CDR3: TGTGCCAGCAGCTTATCCGGGGGGTATGAAAAACTGTTTTTT.

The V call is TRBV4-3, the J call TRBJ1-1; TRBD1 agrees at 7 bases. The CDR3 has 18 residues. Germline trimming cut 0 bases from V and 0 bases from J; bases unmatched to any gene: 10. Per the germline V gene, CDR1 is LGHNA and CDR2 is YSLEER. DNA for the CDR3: TGCGCCAGCAGCCAAGAGACCCTAAACAGGGGAATGAACACTGAAGCTTTCTTT. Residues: CASSQETLNRGMNTEAFF.

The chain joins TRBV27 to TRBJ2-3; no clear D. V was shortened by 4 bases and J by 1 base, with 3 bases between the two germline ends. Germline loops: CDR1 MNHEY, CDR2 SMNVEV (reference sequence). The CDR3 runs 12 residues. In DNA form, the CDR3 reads TGTGCCAGCAGTTATGGCACAGATACGCAGTATTTT. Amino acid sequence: CASSYGTDTQYF.

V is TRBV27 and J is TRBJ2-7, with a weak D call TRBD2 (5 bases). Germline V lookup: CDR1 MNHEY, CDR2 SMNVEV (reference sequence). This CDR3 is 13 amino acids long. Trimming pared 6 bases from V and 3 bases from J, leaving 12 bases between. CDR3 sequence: CASSPTTFYEQYF. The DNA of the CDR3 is TGTGCCAGCAGCCCGACTACTTTCTACGAGCAGTACTTC.

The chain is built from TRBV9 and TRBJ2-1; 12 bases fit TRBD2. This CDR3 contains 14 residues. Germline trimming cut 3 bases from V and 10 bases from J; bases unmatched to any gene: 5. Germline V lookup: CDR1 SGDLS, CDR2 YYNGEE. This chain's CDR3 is CASSGTSGTHEQFF. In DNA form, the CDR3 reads TGTGCCAGCAGCGGGACTAGCGGGACGCACGAGCAGTTCTTC.

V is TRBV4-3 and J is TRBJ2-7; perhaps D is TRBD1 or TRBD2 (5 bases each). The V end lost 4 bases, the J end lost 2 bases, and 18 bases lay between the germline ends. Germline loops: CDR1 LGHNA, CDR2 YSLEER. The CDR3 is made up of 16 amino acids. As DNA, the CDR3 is TGCGCCAGCAGCCTGAAGGCCGGGACGGGGACCTACGAGCAGTACTTC. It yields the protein CASSLKAGTGTYEQYF.

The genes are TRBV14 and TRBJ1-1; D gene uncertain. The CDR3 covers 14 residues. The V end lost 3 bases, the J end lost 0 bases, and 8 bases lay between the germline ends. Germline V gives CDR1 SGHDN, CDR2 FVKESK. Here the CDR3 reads CASSQDRMNTEAFF. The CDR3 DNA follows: TGTGCCAGCAGCCAGGACCGTATGAACACTGAAGCTTTCTTT.

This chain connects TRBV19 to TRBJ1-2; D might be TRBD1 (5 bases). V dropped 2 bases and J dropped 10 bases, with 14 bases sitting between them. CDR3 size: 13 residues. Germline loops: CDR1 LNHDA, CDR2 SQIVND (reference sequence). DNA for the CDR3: TGTGCCAGTAGTATAAGGCAGGGTATACTCTACACCTTC. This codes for CASSIRQGILYTF. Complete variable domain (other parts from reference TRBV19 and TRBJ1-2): DGGITQSPKYLFRKEGQNVTLSCEQNLNHDAMYWYRQDPGQGLRLIYYSQIVNDFQKGDIAEGYSVSREKKESFPLTVTSAQKNPTAFYLCASSIRQGILYTFGSGTRLTVV.

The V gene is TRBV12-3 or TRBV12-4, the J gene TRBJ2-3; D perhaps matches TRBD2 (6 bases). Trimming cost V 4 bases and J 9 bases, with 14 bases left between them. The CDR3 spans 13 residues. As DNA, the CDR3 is TGTGCCAGCAGTTCTCCACTAGCCCAGACGCAGTATTTT. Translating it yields CASSSPLAQTQYF.